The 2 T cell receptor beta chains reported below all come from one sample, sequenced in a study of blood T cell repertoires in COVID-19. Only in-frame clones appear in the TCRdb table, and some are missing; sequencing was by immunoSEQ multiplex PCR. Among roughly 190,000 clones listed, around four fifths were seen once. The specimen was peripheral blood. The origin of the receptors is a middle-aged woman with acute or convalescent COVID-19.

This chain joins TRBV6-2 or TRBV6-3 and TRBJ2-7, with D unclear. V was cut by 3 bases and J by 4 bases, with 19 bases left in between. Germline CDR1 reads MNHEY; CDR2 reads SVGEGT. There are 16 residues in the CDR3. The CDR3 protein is CASSYLEWIKHYEQYF. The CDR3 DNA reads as TGTGCCAGCAGTTATTTGGAGTGGATTAAGCATTACGAGCAGTACTTC.

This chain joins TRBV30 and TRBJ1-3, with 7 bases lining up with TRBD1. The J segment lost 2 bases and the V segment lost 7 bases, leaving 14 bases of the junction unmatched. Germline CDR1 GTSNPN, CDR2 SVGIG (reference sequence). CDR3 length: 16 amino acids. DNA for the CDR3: TGTGCCTCAACCCACAGAGGGGACAGCGCTGGAAACACCATATATTTT. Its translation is CASTHRGDSAGNTIYF.